One sample yielded the 10 T cell receptor beta chains listed below, sequenced in a study of cytomegalovirus exposure and HLA in healthy donors. The PCR employed 60 Vbeta primers together with 13 Jbeta primers. Using immunoSEQ multiplex PCR, the repertoire was profiled, and TCRdb retains in-frame clones only, with some absent. This table holds 130,000 to 150,000 clones, around 86% found once. The sequenced material came from PBMCs. The receptors were sampled from a woman under 40 in good health and CMV-seronegative.

Remarks on this clone: One end of the junction does not line up with germline, which may come from a read error. The V call is TRBV19, the J call TRBJ1-4; D remains ambiguous. CDR1 and CDR2 from the germline V gene are LNHDA and SQIVND (reference sequence). This CDR3 contains 13 residues. Here the CDR3 reads CASRRASNEKLLF. DNA for the CDR3: TGTGCCAGTAGGAGGGCTTCTAATGAAAAACTGCTTTTT.

The V gene is TRBV6-6, the J gene TRBJ1-1; D not certain. There are 12 residues in the CDR3. V was clipped by 7 bases and J by 4 bases, with 10 bases between them. Germline V gives CDR1 MNHNY, CDR2 SVGAGI (reference sequence). The CDR3 nucleotides are TGTGCCAGCATCGGAAGGAGCACTGAAGCTTTCTTT. It translates to CASIGRSTEAFF.

The chain's CDR3 is CASNLGGANTEAFF. CDR3 sequence (DNA): TGTGCCAGCAACCTAGGGGGGGCGAACACTGAAGCTTTCTTT. The chain is built from TRBV9 and TRBJ1-1; a weak D match, TRBD1 (6 bases). Germline-derived CDR1 and CDR2 are SGDLS and YYNGEE. The V and J ends lost 6 bases and 1 base respectively, with 13 bases between them. The CDR3 has 14 amino acids.

This clone has a single count. The V gene is TRBV10-3, the J gene TRBJ2-5; 8 positions match TRBD1. The V gene end was trimmed by 7 bases and the J gene end by 1 base; junction bases not matched to a gene: 2. Germline V gives CDR1 ENHRY, CDR2 SYGVKD. The CDR3 is made up of 13 amino acids. CDR3 nucleotides: TGTGCCATCAACGACAGGGGCCAAGAGACCCAGTACTTC. Translated, it gives CAINDRGQETQYF.

The chain links TRBV19 to TRBJ1-2; maybe TRBD1 (6 bases). Germline CDR1 reads LNHDA; CDR2 reads SQIVND (reference sequence). With 2 bases removed from V and 7 bases from J, the gap between germline ends came to 11 bases. There are 13 residues in the CDR3. The CDR3 is CASSIRRGSGYTF. The CDR3 DNA reads TGTGCCAGTAGTATACGCAGGGGTAGTGGCTACACCTTC.

This clone was found once. The rearrangement uses TRBV2 and TRBJ1-2; tentative D call: TRBD1 (5 bases). This CDR3 contains 13 residues. Germline assignment: CDR1 SNHLY and CDR2 FYNNEI. V shed 5 bases and J shed 2 bases, with 9 bases lying between them. The CDR3 bases are TGTGCCAGCAGTTTCGACAGAAACTATGGCTACACCTTC. Amino acid sequence: CASSFDRNYGYTF.

V and J are TRBV9 and TRBJ1-2, with no clear D. The CDR3 is made up of 15 amino acids. The germline V gene encodes CDR1 SGDLS and CDR2 YYNGEE. V was shortened by 4 bases and J by 6 bases, with 19 bases between the two germline ends. The CDR3 DNA reads TGTGCCAGCAGCCCCCTTTCATTCTCGGGAGATGGCTACACCTTC. Its translation is CASSPLSFSGDGYTF.

V is TRBV9 and J is TRBJ2-7; the match to TRBD1 covers 9 bases. The CDR3 is made up of 14 amino acids. With V trimmed by 3 bases and J by 3 bases, 4 bases remained unmatched. From germline, CDR1 is SGDLS and CDR2 YYNGEE. The CDR3 DNA reads as TGTGCCAGCAGCGCAACGACAGGGGGCTACGAGCAGTACTTC. Residues: CASSATTGGYEQYF.

The rearrangement uses TRBV7-2 and TRBJ2-7; no definite D call. Trimming removed 1 base at V and 0 bases at J, with 13 bases between. The CDR3 is 16 amino acids. Germline V lookup: CDR1 SGHTA, CDR2 FQGNSA. Here the CDR3 reads CASSLEAAVNSYEQYF. In DNA, the CDR3 is TGTGCCAGCAGCTTAGAGGCGGCGGTAAACTCCTACGAGCAGTACTTC.

The V and J genes are TRBV27 and TRBJ1-6; D uncertain. The CDR3 sequence is 15 residues long. In germline, CDR1 is MNHEY, CDR2 SMNVEV (reference sequence). V was clipped by 2 bases and J by 6 bases, with 11 bases between them. The CDR3 here is CASSLPLTGNSPLHF. The CDR3 nucleotides read TGTGCCAGCAGTTTACCCCTTACGGGTAATTCACCCCTCCACTTT.